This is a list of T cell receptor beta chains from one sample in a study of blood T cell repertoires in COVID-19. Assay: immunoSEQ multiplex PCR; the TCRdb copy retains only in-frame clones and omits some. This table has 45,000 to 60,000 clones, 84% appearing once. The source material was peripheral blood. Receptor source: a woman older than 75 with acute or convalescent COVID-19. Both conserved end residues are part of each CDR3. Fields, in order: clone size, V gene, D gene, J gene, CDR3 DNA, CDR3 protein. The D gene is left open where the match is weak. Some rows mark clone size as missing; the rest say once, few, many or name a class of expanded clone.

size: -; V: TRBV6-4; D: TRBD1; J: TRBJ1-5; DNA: TGTGCCAGTTTGGCTGGCGGGACAGCCTTTTGCAGGCAGCCCCAGCATTTT; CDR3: CASLAGGTAFCRQPQHF
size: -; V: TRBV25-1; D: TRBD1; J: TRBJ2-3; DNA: TGTGCCACCTCCTTAGGGACAGGGGGCGCGGATACGCAGTATTTT; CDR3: CATSLGTGGADTQYF
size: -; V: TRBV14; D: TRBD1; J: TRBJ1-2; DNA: TGTGCCAGCAGCCAGGGGACAGGCCCCTTCTATGGCTACACCTTC; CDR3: CASSQGTGPFYGYTF
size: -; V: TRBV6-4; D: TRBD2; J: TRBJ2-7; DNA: TGTGCCAGCCCAAGACTAGCGGGTTTTCACGAGCAGTACTTC; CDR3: CASPRLAGFHEQYF
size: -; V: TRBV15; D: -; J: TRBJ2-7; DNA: TGTGCCACCAGCAGAGATCCGGGGTATGAGCAGTACTTC; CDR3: CATSRDPGYEQYF
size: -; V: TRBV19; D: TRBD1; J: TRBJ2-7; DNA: TGTGCCAGTAGTCAGGGCCCGACAGGGTTGGATCCCTACGAGCAGTACTTC; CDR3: CASSQGPTGLDPYEQYF
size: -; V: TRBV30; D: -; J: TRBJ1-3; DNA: TGTGCCTGGACGGAAAGGCCACATGACTTCGGAAACACCATATATTTT; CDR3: CAWTERPHDFGNTIYF
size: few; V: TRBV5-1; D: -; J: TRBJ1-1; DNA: TGCGCCAGCAGCCCGGAGTGGGGGGGCGGGAACACTGAAGCTTTCTTT; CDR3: CASSPEWGGGNTEAFF
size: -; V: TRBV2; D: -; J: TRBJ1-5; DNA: TGTGCCAGCAGTGAAGATTCAGGGGCTAATCAGCCCCAGCATTTT; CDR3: CASSEDSGANQPQHF
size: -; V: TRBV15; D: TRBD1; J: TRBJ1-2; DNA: TGTGCCACCAGCAAAAACAGGGGGCGAGTCGGTTACACCTTC; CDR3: CATSKNRGRVGYTF
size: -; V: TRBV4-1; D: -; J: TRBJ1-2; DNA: TGCGCCAGCAGCCAAGATCCATTCGGGGGCTATGGCTACACCTTC; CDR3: CASSQDPFGGYGYTF
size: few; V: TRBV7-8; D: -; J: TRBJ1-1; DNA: TGTGCCAGCAGCTTAGCGCTGGCCAGGGAGAACACTGAAGCTTTCTTT; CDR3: CASSLALARENTEAFF